This TCR beta chain was identified in a study of T cell repertoires in cytomegalovirus infection. Study overall: CMV epitopes, recently identified HLA-C-restricted and well-studied HLA-B-restricted, were used. TCR beta signatures that were public indicated CMV infection and matching HLA type. Overall study findings and caveats: The response measured ex vivo was dominated by TCR beta clonotypes (HLA-C-restricted and CMV-specific). Summed frequency of shared TCR beta families picked out CMV carriers who also had the relevant HLA.

The length of the CDR3 is 16 residues. V was clipped by 3 bases and J by 2 bases, with 15 bases between them. CDR1 and CDR2 (germline): SGHNT, YYREEE (reference sequence). TCRdb re-called the reads through MiXCR, storing one row per CDR3 protein. The sample records about a million distinct CDR3 sequences, around 29% being singletons. This clonotype was counted a few times. Its matching antigen is unknown. This receptor was obtained from a human donor in good health (CMV status not recorded). Some clones in this sample may be carry-over from other donors' samples. The V gene is TRBV5-4, the J gene TRBJ2-4, with D possibly matching TRBD1 (6 bases). The source material was cultured CD8+ T cells from PBMCs, sampled from culture after CMV antigen stimulation. This CDR3 reads CASSYDPGHTKNIQYF. The CDR3 DNA reads TGTGCCAGCAGCTACGACCCGGGACACACCAAAAACATTCAGTACTTC.